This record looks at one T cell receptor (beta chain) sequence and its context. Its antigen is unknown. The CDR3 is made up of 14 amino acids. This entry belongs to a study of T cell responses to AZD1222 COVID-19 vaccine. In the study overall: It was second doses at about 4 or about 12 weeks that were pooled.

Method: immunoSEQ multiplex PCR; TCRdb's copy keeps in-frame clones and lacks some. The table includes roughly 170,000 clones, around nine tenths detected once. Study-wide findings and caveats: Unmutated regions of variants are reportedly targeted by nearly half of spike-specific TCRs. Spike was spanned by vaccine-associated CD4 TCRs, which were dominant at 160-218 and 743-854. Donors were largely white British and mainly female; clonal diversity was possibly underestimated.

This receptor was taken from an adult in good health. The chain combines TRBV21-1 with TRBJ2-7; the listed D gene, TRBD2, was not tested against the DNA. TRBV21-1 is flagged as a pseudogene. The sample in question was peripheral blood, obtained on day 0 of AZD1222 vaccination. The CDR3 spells CASSKSPPTYEQYF. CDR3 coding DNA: TGTGCCAGCAGCAAATCCCCACCTACCTACGAGCAGTACTTC.